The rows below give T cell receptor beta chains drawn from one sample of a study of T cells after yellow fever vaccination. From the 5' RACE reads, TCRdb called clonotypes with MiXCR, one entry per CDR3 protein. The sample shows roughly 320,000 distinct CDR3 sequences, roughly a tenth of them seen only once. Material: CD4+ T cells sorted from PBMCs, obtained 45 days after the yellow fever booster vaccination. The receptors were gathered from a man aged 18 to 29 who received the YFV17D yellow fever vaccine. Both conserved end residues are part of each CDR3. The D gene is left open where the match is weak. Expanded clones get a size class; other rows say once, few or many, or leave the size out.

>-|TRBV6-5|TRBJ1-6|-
CASSSLNDGDSPLHF
TGTGCCAGCAGTTCCTTGAACGACGGGGATTCACCCCTCCACTTT
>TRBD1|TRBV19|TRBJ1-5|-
CASQGGQRNQPQHF
TGTGCCAGTCAAGGGGGACAGCGGAATCAGCCCCAGCATTTT
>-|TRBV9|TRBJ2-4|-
CASSAGTLGNIQYF
TGTGCCAGCAGCGCCGGGACTCTGGGGAACATTCAGTACTTC
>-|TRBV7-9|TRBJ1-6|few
CASSFGGQFSPLHF
TGTGCCAGCAGCTTTGGGGGGCAGTTTTCACCCCTCCACTTT
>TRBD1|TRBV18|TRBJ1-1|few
CASSPRTGAEWGTEAFF
TGTGCCAGCTCACCTCGGACAGGGGCAGAGTGGGGCACTGAAGCTTTCTTT
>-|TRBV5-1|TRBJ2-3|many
CASSLAPLDTQYF
TGCGCCAGCAGCTTGGCCCCGTTAGATACGCAGTATTTT
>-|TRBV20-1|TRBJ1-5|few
CSATTDSNQPQHF
TGCAGTGCTACAACGGACAGCAATCAGCCCCAGCATTTT
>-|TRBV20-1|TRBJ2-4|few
CSARRPGARIQYF
TGCAGTGCTAGACGGCCCGGGGCACGAATTCAGTACTTC
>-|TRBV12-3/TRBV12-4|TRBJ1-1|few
CASSPDPEAFF
TGTGCCAGCAGCCCAGACCCCGAAGCTTTCTTT
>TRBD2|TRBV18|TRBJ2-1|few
CASSPPSGGTYNEQFF
TGTGCCAGCTCACCACCTAGCGGGGGAACCTACAATGAGCAGTTCTTC
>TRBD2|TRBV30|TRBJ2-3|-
CAWGGERDYTDTQYF
TGTGCCTGGGGGGGGGAGCGGGACTACACAGATACGCAGTATTTT
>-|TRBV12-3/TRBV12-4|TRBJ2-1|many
CASTIVPYNEQFF
TGTGCCAGCACCATCGTCCCGTACAATGAGCAGTTCTTC